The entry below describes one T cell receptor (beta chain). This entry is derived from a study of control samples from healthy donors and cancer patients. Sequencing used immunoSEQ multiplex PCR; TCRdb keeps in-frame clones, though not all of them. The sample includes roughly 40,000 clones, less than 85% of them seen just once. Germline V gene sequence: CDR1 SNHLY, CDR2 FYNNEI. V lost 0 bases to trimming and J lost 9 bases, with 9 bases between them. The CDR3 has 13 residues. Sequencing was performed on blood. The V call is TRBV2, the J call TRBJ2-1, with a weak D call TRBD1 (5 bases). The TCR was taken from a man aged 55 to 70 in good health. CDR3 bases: TGTGCCAGCAGTGAAGCGCGAAGGGGTGAGCAGTTCTTC. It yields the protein CASSEARRGEQFF. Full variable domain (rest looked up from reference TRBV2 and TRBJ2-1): EPEVTQTPSHQVTQMGQEVILRCVPISNHLYFYWYRQILGQKVEFLVSFYNNEISEKSEIFDDQFSVERPDGSNFTLKIRSTKLEDSAMYFCASSEARRGEQFFGPGTRLTVL.